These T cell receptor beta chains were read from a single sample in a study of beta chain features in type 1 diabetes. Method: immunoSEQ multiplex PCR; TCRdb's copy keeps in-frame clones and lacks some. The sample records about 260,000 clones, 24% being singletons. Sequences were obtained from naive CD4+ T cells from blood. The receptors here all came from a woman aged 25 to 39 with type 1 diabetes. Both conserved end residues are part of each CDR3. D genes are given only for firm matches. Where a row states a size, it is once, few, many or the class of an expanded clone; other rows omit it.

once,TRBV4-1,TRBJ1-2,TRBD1,TGCGCCAGCAGCCACCCGGACAGGAATGCTGGCTACACCTTC,CASSHPDRNAGYTF
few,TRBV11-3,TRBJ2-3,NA,TGTGCCAGCAGCTTAGGAAGGGGATCTAGCACAGATACGCAGTATTTT,CASSLGRGSSTDTQYF
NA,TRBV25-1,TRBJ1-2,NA,TGTGCCAGCAGTCTTGGGCATGAATTGAACTATGGCTACACCTTC,CASSLGHELNYGYTF
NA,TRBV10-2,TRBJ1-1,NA,TGCGCCAGCAGTGAGTCGGGCAGGGTGAACACTGAAGCTTTCTTT,CASSESGRVNTEAFF
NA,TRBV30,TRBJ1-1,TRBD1,TGTGCCTGGGGGGGACAGATGAACACTGAAGCTTTCTTT,CAWGGQMNTEAFF
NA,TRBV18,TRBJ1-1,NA,TGTGCCAGCTCACCACCCGATTTTCAAGGGAGGGCTTTCTTT,CASSPPDFQGRAFF
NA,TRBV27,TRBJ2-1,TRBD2,TGTGCCAGCAGACCTCTAGCGGGAGGTTACAATGAGCAGTTCTTC,CASRPLAGGYNEQFF
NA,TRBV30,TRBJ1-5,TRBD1,TGTGCCTGGAGTACAGGGGCCCGCATTGGGCCCCAGCATTTT,CAWSTGARIGPQHF
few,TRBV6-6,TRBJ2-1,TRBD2,TGTGCCAGCAGAAATCGGCTAGCGGGTTACAATGAGCAGTTCTTC,CASRNRLAGYNEQFF
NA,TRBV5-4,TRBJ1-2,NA,TGTGCCAGCAGCCCACCCAATGGAGGAGCTAACTATGGCTACACCTTC,CASSPPNGGANYGYTF
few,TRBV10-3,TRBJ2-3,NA,TGTGCCATCAGTGACCTGGGGCCAAGCACAGATACGCAGTATTTT,CAISDLGPSTDTQYF
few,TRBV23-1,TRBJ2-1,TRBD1,TGCGCCAGCAGTCATCTGTTTGGACAGGGGATCAATGAGCAGTTCTTC,CASSHLFGQGINEQFF
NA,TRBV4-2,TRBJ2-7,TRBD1,TGTGCCAGCAGCCGGCCGGGACAGGGGGTGGTCGAGCAGTACTTC,CASSRPGQGVVEQYF
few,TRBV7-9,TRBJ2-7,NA,TGTGCCAGCAGCTCCCCTACCGGGCGCGGGTACGAGCAGTACTTC,CASSSPTGRGYEQYF
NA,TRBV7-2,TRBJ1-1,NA,TGTGCCAGCAGCCAACTTGGACTGATGAACACTGAAGCTTTCTTT,CASSQLGLMNTEAFF
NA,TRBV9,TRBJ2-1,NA,TGTGCCAGCAGCGCAGCCGGGTCCGGTACAAATGAGCAGTTCTTC,CASSAAGSGTNEQFF